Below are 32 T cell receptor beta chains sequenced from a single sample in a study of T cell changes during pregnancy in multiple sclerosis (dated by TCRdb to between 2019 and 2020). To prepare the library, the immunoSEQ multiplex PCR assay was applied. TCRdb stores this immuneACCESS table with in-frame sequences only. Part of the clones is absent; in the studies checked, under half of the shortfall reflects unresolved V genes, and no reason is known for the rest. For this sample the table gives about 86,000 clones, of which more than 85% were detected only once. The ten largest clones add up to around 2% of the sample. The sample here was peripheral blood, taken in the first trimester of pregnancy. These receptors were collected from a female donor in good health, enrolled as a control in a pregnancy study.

CDR3 amino acids: CASSYGGGAGDTQYF. The CDR3 DNA is TGTGCCAGTAGTTACGGCGGGGGGGCTGGAGATACGCAGTATTTT. This chain links TRBV19 with TRBJ2-3; 9 positions match TRBD2. The CDR3 loop spans 15 amino acids. Trimming cost V 5 bases and J 5 bases; bases outside gene matches: 8. Germline V gene lookup returns CDR1 LNHDA and CDR2 SQIVND (reference sequence).

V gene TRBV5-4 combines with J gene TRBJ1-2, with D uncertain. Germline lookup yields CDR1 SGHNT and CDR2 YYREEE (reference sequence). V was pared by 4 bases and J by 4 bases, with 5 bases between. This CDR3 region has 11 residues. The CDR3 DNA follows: TGTGCCAGCAGCGGTAGCTATGGCTACACCTTC. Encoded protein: CASSGSYGYTF.

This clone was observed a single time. In DNA form, the CDR3 reads TGTGCCTGGAGTGAAGGGGGCTTAGCCAAAAACATTCAGTACTTC. Translating gives CAWSEGGLAKNIQYF. The chain links TRBV30 to TRBJ2-4, with 7 positions matching TRBD1. The CDR3 is 15 amino acids. CDR1 and CDR2 from the germline V gene are GTSNPN and SVGIG (reference sequence). J was trimmed by 0 bases and V by 1 base; bases with no gene match: 3.

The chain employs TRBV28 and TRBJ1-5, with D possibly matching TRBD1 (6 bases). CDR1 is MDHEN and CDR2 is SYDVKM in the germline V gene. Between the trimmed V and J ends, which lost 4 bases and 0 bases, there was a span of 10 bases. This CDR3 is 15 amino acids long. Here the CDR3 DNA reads TGTGCCAGCAGTTCGACACAGGGTAGCAATCAGCCCCAGCATTTT. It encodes CASSSTQGSNQPQHF.

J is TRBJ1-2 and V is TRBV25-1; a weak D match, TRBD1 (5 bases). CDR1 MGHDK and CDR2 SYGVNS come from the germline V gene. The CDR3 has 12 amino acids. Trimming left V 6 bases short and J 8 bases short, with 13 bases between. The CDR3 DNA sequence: TGTGCCAGCAGAAAAGGGGATGGCGGCTACACCTTC. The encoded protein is CASRKGDGGYTF.

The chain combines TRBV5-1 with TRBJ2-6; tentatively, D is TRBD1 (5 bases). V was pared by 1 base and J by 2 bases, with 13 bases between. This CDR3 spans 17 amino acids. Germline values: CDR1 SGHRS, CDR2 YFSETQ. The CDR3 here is CASSLKGQMAGANVLTF. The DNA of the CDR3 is TGCGCCAGCAGCTTGAAAGGACAAATGGCTGGGGCCAACGTCCTGACTTTC.

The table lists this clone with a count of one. In nucleotides, the CDR3 is TGTGCCAGCAGCTTATCGGGACAGGGGCCGTCTGGAAACACCATATATTTT. Translation: CASSLSGQGPSGNTIYF. The rearrangement uses TRBV7-2 and TRBJ1-3, with 10 bases lining up with TRBD1. The CDR3 extends over 17 amino acids. J gave up 1 base and V 2 bases, and 5 bases lay outside the gene matches. Germline V gene lookup returns CDR1 SGHTA and CDR2 FQGNSA.

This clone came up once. The CDR3 sequence: CASSLEPLEKLFF. CDR3 sequence (DNA): TGTGCCAGCAGCTTAGAACCGCTAGAAAAACTGTTTTTT. This sequence joins TRBV7-2 and TRBJ1-4; no clear D. The germline gives CDR1 SGHTA, CDR2 FQGNSA. The ends were cut back, 1 base at V and 8 bases at J, with 8 bases in the middle. The CDR3 contains 13 residues.

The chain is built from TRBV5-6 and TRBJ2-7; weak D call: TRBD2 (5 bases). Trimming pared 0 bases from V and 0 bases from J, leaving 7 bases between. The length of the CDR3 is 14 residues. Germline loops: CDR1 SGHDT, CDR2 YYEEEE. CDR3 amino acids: CASSLGAGSYEQYF. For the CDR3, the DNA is TGTGCCAGCAGCTTGGGTGCGGGCTCCTACGAGCAGTACTTC.

CDR3 sequence (DNA): TGTGCCAGCAGCTTGGCCGGCACCCGGGGCTATGGCTACACCTTC. It translates to CASSLAGTRGYGYTF. The chain couples TRBV5-4 to TRBJ1-2; D gene unclear. Germline CDR1 is SGHNT and CDR2 is YYREEE (reference sequence). Trimming removed 0 bases at V and 4 bases at J, with 13 bases between. The CDR3 is made up of 15 amino acids.

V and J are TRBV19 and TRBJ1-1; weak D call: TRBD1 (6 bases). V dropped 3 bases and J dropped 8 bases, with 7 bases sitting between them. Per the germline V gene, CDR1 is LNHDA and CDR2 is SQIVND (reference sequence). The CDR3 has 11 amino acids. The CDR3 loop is CASSIRGEAFF. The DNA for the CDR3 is TGTGCCAGTAGTATCAGGGGAGAAGCTTTCTTT.

The CDR3 bases are TGTGCCACCAGCAGTTCCAGGGGTTACTACAATGAGCAGTTCTTC. Protein sequence: CATSSSRGYYNEQFF. The rearrangement links TRBV15 to TRBJ2-1; D might be TRBD1 (6 bases). Germline-derived CDR1 and CDR2 are LNHNV and YYDKDF (reference sequence). V lost 3 bases to trimming and J lost 3 bases, with 12 bases between them. The CDR3 runs 15 residues. Full variable domain (rest looked up from reference TRBV15 and TRBJ2-1): DAMVIQNPRYQVTQFGKPVTLSCSQTLNHNVMYWYQQKSSQAPKLLFHYYDKDFNNEADTPDNFQSRRPNTSFCFLDIRSPGLGDTAMYLCATSSSRGYYNEQFFGPGTRLTVL.

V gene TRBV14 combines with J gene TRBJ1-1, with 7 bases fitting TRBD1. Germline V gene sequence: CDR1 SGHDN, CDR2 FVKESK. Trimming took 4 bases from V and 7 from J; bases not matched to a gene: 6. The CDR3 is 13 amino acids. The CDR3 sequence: CASSPWGDSEAFF. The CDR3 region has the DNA TGTGCCAGCAGCCCTTGGGGGGACAGTGAAGCTTTCTTT.

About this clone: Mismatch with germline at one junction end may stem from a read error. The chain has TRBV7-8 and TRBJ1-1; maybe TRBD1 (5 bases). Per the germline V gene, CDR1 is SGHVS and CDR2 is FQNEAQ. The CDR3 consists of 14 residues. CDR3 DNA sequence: TGTGCCACCAGCCCGTGGAGGGGAGGGACTGAAGCTTTCTTT. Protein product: CATSPWRGGTEAFF.

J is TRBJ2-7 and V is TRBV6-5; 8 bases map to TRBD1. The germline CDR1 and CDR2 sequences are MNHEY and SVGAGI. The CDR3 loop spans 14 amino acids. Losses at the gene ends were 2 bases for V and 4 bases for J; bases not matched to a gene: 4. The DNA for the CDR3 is TGTGCCAGCAGTTACGTCGGACAGGGATACGAGCAGTACTTC. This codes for CASSYVGQGYEQYF.

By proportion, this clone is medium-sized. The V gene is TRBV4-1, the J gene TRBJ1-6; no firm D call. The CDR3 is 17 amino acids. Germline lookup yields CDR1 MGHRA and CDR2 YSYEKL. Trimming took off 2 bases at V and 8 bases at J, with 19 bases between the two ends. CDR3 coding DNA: TGCGCCAGCAGCCAATATACGGTTATCCGGCGGTATTCACCCCTCCACTTT. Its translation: CASSQYTVIRRYSPLHF.

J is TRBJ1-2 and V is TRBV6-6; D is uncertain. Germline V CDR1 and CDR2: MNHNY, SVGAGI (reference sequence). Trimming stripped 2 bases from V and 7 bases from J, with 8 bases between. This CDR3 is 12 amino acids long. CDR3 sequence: CASSYLYAGYTF. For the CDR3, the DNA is TGTGCCAGCAGTTACCTATACGCTGGCTACACCTTC.

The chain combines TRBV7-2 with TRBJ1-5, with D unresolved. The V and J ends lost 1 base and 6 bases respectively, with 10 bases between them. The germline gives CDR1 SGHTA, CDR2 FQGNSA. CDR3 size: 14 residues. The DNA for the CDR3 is TGTGCCAGCAGCTTAGGTTGGGCGGGTCAGCCCCAGCATTTT. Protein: CASSLGWAGQPQHF.

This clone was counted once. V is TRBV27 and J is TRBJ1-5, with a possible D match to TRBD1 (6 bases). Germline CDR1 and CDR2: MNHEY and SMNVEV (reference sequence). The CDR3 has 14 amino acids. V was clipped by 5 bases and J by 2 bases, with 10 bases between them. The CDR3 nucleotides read TGTGCCAGCAGTCCGGACAGCCGCAATCAGCCCCAGCATTTT. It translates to CASSPDSRNQPQHF.

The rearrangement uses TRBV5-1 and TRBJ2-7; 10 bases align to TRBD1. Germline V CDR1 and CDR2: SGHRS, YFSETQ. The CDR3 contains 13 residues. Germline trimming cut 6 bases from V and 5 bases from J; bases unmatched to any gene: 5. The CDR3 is CASKGTGAHEQYF. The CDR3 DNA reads TGCGCCAGCAAGGGGACAGGGGCCCACGAGCAGTACTTC.

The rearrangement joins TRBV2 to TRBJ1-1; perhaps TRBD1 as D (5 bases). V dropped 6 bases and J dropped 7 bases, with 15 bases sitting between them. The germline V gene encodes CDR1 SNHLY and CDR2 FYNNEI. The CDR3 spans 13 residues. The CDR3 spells CASSPGERGEAFF. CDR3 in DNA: TGTGCCAGCAGCCCGGGGGAACGGGGTGAAGCTTTCTTT. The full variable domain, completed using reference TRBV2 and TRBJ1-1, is EPEVTQTPSHQVTQMGQEVILRCVPISNHLYFYWYRQILGQKVEFLVSFYNNEISEKSEIFDDQFSVERPDGSNFTLKIRSTKLEDSAMYFCASSPGERGEAFFGQGTRLTVV.

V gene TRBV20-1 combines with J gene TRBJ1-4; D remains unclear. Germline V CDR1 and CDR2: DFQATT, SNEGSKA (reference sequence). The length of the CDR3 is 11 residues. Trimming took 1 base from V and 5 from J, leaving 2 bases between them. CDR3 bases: TGCAGTGCTAGAGTAAATGAAAAACTGTTTTTT. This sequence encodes CSARVNEKLFF.

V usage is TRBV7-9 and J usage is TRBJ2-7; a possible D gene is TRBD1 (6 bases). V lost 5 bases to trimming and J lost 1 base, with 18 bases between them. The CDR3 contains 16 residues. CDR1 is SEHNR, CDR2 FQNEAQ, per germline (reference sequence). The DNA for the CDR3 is TGTGCCAGCAGCGAAATCGGGACACAAAATTCCTACGAGCAGTACTTC. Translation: CASSEIGTQNSYEQYF.

The CDR3 spells CASSDPTMNTEAFF. CDR3 coding DNA: TGTGCCAGCAGTGATCCCACTATGAACACTGAAGCTTTCTTT. This chain links TRBV2 with TRBJ1-1; D is unclear. Germline V gene sequence: CDR1 SNHLY, CDR2 FYNNEI. This CDR3 is 14 amino acids long. V was pared by 3 bases and J by 0 bases, with 8 bases between.

The CDR3 protein is CASRNYRVGYGYTF. CDR3 nucleotide sequence: TGTGCCAGCAGGAACTACAGGGTTGGCTATGGCTACACCTTC. This sequence joins TRBV27 and TRBJ1-2, with TRBD1 as a possible D gene (6 bases). Trimming took 6 bases from V and 4 from J, leaving 15 bases between them. The CDR3 totals 14 residues. Germline V gene sequence: CDR1 MNHEY, CDR2 SMNVEV (reference sequence).

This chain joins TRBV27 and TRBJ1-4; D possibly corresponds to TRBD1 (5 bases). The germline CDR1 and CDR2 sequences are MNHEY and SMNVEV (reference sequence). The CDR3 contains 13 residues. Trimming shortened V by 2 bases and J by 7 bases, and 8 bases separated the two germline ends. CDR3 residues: CASSLGAGEKLFF. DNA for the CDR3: TGTGCCAGCAGTTTAGGGGCCGGTGAAAAACTGTTTTTT.

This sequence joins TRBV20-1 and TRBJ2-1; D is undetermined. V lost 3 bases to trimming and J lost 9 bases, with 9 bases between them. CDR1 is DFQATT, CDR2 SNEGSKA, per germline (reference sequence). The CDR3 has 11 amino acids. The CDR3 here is CSASIPGEQFF. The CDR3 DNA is TGCAGTGCTAGTATCCCCGGTGAGCAGTTCTTC.

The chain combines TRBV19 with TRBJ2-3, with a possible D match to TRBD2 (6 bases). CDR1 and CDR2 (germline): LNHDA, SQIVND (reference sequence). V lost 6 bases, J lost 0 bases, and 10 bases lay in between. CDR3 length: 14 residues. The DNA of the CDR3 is TGTGCCAGTAGGGCGGGGCCTAGCACAGATACGCAGTATTTT. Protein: CASRAGPSTDTQYF. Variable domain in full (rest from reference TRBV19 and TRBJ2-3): DGGITQSPKYLFRKEGQNVTLSCEQNLNHDAMYWYRQDPGQGLRLIYYSQIVNDFQKGDIAEGYSVSREKKESFPLTVTSAQKNPTAFYLCASRAGPSTDTQYFGPGTRLTVL.

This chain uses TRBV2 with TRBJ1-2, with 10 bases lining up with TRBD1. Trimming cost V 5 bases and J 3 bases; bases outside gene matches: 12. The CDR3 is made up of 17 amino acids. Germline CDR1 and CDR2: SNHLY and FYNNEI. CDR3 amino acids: CASSPPGTGVSDYGYTF. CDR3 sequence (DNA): TGTGCCAGCAGTCCTCCCGGGACAGGGGTCAGTGACTATGGCTACACCTTC. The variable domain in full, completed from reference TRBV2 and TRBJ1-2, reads EPEVTQTPSHQVTQMGQEVILRCVPISNHLYFYWYRQILGQKVEFLVSFYNNEISEKSEIFDDQFSVERPDGSNFTLKIRSTKLEDSAMYFCASSPPGTGVSDYGYTFGSGTRLTVV.

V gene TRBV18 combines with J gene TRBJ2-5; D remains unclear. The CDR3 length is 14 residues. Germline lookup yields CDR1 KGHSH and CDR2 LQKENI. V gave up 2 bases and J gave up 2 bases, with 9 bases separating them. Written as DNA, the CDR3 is TGTGCCAGCTCACCAGTCATCAGTCAAGAGACCCAGTACTTC. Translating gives CASSPVISQETQYF.

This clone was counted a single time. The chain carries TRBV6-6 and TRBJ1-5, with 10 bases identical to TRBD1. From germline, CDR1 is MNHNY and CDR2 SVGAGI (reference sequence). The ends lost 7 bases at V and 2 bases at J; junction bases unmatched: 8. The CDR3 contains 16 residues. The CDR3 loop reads CASIRTGTGGNQPQHF. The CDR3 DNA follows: TGTGCCAGCATTCGAACCGGGACAGGGGGCAATCAGCCCCAGCATTTT.

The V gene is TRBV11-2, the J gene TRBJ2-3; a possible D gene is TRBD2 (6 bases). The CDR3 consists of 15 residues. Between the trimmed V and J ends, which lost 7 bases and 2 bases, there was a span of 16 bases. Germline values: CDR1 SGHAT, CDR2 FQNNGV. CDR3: CASTPGLQDTDTQYF. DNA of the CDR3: TGTGCCAGCACACCTGGACTACAGGACACAGATACGCAGTATTTT.